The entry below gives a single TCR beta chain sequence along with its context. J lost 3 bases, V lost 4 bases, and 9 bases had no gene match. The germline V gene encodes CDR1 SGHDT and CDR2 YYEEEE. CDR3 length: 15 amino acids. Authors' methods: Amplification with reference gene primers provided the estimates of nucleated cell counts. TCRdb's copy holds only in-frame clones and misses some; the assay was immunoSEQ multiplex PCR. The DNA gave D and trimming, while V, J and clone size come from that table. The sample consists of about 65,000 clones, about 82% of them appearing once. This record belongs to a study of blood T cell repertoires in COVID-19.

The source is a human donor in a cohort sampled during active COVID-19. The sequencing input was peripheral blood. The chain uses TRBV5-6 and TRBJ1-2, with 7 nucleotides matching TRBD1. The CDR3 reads CASSGRQGSYYGYTF. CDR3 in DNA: TGTGCCAGCAGCGGACGACAGGGATCATACTATGGCTACACCTTC.